This TCR beta chain is drawn from a study of CXCR3-negative and CXCR3-positive naive CD8 T cells. Study overall: The dataset comprises about 135 million TRB reads in total, with about 1.5 +/- 0.3 million reads per library.

Carrying UMI labels, the TRB cDNA libraries were prepared through 5' RACE. TCRdb re-called the 5' RACE reads and catalogs CDR3 proteins one per entry, DNA excluded. With about 120,000 distinct CDR3 sequences in the sample, the ten largest clones hold under 0.5%. Among CD8+ T cells, naive ones were CD45RO-CCR7+CD27+CD95-. The germline V gene encodes CDR1 SGHRS and CDR2 YFSETQ. The CDR3 spans 15 residues. The chain is built from TRBV5-1 and TRBJ2-3; lacking DNA, the TRBD1 call made by TCRdb goes unchecked. The sequence derives from a human donor in good health. Some clones in this sample may be carry-over from other donors' samples. Sequences were obtained from naive CXCR3- CD8+ T cells from blood. The subset denotes: CD45RO-CCR7+CD27+CD95- naive CD8+ T cells lacking CXCR3 (TNR3-). The CDR3 protein is CASSLVSGPRDTQYF.